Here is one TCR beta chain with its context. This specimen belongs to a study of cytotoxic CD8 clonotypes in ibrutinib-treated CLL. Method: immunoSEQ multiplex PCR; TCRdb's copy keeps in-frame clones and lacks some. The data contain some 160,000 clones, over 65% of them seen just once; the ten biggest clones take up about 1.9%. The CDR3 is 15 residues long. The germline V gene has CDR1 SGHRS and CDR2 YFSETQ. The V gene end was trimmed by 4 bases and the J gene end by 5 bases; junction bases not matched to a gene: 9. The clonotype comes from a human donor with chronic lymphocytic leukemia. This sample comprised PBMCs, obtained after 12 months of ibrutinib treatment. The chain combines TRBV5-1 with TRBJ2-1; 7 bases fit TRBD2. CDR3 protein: CASSPGRWGDNEQFF. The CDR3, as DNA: TGCGCCAGCAGCCCCGGGAGGTGGGGCGACAATGAGCAGTTCTTC. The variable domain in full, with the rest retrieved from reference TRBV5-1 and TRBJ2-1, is KAGVTQTPRYLIKTRGQQVTLSCSPISGHRSVSWYQQTPGQGLQFLFEYFSETQRNKGNFPGRFSGRQFSNSRSEMNVSTLELGDSALYLCASSPGRWGDNEQFFGPGTRLTVL.